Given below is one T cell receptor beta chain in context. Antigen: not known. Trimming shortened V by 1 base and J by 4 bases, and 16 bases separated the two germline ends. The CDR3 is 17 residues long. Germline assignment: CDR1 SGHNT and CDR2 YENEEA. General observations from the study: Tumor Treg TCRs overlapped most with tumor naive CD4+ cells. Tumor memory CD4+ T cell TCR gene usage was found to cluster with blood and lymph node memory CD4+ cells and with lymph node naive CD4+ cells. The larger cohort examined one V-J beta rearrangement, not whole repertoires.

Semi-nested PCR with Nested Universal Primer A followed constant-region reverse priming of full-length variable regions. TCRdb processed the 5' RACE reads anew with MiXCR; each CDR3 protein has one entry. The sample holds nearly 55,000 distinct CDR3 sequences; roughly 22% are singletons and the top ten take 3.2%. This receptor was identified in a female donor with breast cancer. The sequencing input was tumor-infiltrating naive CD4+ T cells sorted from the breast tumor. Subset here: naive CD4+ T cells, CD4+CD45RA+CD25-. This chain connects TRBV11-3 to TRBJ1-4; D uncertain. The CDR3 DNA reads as TGTGCCAGCAGCTTAGGAGTGGCGGGAACCGGTAATGAAAAACTGTTTTTT. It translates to CASSLGVAGTGNEKLFF.